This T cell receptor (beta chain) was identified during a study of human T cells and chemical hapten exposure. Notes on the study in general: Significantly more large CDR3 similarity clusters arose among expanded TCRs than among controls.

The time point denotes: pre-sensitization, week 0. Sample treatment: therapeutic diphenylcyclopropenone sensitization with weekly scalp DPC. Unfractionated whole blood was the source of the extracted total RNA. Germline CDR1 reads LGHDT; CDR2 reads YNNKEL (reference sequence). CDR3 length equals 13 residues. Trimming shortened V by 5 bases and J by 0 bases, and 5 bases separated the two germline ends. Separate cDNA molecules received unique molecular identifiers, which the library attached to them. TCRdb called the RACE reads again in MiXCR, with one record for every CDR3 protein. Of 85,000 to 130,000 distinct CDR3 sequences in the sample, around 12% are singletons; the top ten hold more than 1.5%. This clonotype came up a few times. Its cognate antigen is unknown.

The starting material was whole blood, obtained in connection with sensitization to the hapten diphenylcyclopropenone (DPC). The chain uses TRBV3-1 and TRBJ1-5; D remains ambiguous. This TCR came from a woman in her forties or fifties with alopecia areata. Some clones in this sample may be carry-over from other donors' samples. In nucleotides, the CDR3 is TGTGCCAGCAGCGAATATAGCAATCAGCCCCAGCATTTT. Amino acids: CASSEYSNQPQHF.